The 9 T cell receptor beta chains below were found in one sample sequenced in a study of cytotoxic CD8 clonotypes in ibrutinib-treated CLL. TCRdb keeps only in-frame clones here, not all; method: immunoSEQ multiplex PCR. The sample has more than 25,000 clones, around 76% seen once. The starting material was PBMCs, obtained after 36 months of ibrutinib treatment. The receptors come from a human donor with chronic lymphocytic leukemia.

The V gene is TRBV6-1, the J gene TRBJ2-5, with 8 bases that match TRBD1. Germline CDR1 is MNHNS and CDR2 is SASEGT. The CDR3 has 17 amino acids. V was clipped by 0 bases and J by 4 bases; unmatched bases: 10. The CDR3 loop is CASSEAPAQGGGETQYF. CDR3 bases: TGTGCCAGCAGTGAAGCGCCTGCACAGGGGGGCGGAGAGACCCAGTACTTC.

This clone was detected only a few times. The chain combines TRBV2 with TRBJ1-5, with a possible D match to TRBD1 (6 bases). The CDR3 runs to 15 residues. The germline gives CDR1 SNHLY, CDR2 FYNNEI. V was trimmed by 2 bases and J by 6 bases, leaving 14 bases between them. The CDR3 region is CASSEWLGAAQPQHF. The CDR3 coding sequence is TGTGCCAGCAGTGAATGGTTGGGGGCGGCTCAGCCCCAGCATTTT.

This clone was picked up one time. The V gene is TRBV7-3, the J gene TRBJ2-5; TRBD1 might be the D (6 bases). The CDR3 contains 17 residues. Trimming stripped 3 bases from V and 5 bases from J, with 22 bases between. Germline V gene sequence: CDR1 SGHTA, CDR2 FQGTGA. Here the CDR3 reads CASSFNINRVGYETQYF. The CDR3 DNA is TGTGCCAGCAGCTTCAACATAAACAGGGTCGGGTACGAGACCCAGTACTTC. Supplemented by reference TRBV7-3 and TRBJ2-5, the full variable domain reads GAGVSQTPSNKVTEKGKYVELRCDPISGHTALYWYRQSLGQGPEFLIYFQGTGAADDSGLPNDRFFAVRPEGSVSTLKIQRTERGDSAVYLCASSFNINRVGYETQYFGPGTRLLVL.

The CDR3 is CASSPGQMETQYF. The DNA for the CDR3 is TGTGCCAGCAGCCCAGGACAGATGGAGACCCAGTACTTC. V gene TRBV9 combines with J gene TRBJ2-5; a weak D match, TRBD1 (6 bases). The CDR3 has 13 residues. Germline V gene lookup returns CDR1 SGDLS and CDR2 YYNGEE. Trimming removed 4 bases from V and 5 bases from J, with 12 bases in between.

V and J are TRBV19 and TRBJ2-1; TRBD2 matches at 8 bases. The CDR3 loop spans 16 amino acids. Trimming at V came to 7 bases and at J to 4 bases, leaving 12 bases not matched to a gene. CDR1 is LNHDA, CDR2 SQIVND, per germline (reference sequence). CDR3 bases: TGTGCCAGTACCCCCAGCGGGGGACCCTTTTACAATGAGCAGTTCTTC. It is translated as CASTPSGGPFYNEQFF.

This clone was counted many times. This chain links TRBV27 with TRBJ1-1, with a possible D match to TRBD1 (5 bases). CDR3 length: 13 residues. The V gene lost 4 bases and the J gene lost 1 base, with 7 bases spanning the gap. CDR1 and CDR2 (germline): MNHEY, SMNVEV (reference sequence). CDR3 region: CASSSTENTEAFF. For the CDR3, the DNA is TGTGCCAGCAGTTCGACAGAGAACACTGAAGCTTTCTTT.

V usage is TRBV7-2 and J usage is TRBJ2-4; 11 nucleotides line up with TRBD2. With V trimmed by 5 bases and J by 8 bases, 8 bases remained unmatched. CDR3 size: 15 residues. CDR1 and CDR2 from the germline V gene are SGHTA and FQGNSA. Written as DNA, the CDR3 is TGTGCCAGCAGCCGCTTTAGCGGGGGGGGCGACATTCAGTACTTC. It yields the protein CASSRFSGGGDIQYF. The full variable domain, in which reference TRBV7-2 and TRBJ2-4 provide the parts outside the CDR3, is GAGVSQSPSNKVTEKGKDVELRCDPISGHTALYWYRQSLGQGLEFLIYFQGNSAPDKSGLPSDRFSAERTGGSVSTLTIQRTQQEDSAVYLCASSRFSGGGDIQYFGAGTRLSVL.

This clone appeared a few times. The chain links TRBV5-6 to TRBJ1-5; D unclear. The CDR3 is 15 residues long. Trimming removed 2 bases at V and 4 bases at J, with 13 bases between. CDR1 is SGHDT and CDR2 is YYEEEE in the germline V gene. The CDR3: CASSFRAAPNQPQHF. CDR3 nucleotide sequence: TGTGCCAGCAGCTTTCGGGCAGCCCCTAATCAGCCCCAGCATTTT.

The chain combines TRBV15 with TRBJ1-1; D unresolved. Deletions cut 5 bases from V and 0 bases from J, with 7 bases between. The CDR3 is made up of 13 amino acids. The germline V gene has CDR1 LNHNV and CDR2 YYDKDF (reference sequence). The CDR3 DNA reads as TGTGCCACCAGCGAAACGGTGAACACTGAAGCTTTCTTT. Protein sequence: CATSETVNTEAFF.